This TCR beta chain appears in the sequencing data of a study of type 1 regulatory T cells. Study in general: This in vitro CD4 product, T-allo10, is enriched for Tr1 cells and alloantigen-specific.

MiXCR was run by TCRdb on the reads, yielding one entry per CDR3 protein. The sample lists approximately 25,000 distinct CDR3 sequences, 40% to 55% occurring once. Within the sample, this clonotype is medium-sized. Its antigen is not identified. Germline CDR1 and CDR2: ENHRY and SYGVKD. The CDR3 covers 12 residues. V dropped 4 bases and J dropped 5 bases, with 8 bases sitting between them. This chain connects TRBV10-3 to TRBJ1-1; D remains unclear. The TCR was taken from a human donor in good health. Source material: cultured T cells, either the whole culture or a sorted T cell fraction (not recorded which). This chain's CDR3 is CAISAQPTEAFF. The CDR3 bases are TGTGCCATCAGTGCACAACCAACTGAAGCTTTCTTT.